This TCR beta chain was sequenced during a study of shared clonotypes between healthy human individuals. This clone was seen only once. The antigen remains unidentified. Only in-frame clones appear in the TCRdb table, and some are missing; sequencing was by immunoSEQ multiplex PCR. Of around 690,000 clones listed, roughly 88% are singletons. The CD8 memory fraction combined CD45RO+ cells with TemRA cells (CCR7-negative CD45RA+). The study, taken as a whole, reports: On the whole, naive subsets had larger estimated richness than memory subsets had.

Input material: memory CD8+ T cells from PBMCs. Specified subset: CD45RO+ cells pooled with CCR7-negative TemRA cells. This clonotype was sampled from a man aged 18 to 30 in good health. Some clones in this sample may be carry-over from other donors' samples.

Here the CDR3 reads CASSLSGGEWYGYTF. CDR3 sequence (DNA): TGTGCCAGTAGTCTATCGGGCGGGGAATGGTATGGCTACACCTTC. This chain connects TRBV19 to TRBJ1-2; no firm D call. V lost 5 bases, J lost 5 bases, and 18 bases lay in between. This CDR3 is built from 15 residues. Germline lookup yields CDR1 LNHDA and CDR2 SQIVND (reference sequence).